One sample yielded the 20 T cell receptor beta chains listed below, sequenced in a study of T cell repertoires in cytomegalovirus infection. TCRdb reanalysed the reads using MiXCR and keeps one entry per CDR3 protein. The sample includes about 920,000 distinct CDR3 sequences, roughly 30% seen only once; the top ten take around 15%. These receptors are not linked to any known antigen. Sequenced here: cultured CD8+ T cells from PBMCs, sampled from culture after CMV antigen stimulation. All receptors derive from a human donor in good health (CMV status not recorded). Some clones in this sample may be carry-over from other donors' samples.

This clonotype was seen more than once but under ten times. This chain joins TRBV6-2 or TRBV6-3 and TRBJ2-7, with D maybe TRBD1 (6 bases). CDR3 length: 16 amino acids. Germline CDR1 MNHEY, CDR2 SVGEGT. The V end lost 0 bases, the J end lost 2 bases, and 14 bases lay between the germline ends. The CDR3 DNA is TGTGCCAGCAGTTACTCGAAGGAAGAGGGGGCCTACGAGCAGTACGTC. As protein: CASSYSKEEGAYEQYV.

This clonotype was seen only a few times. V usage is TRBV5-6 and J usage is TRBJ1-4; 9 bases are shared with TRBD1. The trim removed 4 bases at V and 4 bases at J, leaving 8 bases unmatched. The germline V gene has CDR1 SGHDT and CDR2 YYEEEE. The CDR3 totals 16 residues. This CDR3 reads CASSLDRGRGNEKLFF. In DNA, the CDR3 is TGTGCCAGCAGCCTGGACAGGGGTAGAGGTAATGAAAAACTGTTTTTT.

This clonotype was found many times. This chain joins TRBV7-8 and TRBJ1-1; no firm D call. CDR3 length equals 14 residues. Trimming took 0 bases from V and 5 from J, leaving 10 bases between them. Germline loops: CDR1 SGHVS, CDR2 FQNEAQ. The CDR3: CASSLATGRTEAFF. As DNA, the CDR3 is TGTGCCAGCAGCTTAGCGACGGGAAGGACTGAAGCTTTCTTT.

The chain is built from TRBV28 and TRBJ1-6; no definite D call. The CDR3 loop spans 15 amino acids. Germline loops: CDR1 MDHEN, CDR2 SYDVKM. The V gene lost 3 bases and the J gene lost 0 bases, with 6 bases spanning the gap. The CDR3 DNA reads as TGTGCCAGCAGTTTTTGGAGCTCCTATAATTCACCCCTCCACTTT. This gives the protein CASSFWSSYNSPLHF.

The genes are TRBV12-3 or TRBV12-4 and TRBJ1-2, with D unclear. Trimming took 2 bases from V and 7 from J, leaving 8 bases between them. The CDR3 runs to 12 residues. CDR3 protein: CASSLWSGGYTF. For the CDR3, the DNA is TGTGCCAGCAGTTTATGGAGCGGTGGCTACACCTTC.

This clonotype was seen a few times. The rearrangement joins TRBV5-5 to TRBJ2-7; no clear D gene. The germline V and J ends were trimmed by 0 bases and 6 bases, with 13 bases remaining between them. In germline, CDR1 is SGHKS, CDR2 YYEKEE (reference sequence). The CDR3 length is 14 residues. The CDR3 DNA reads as TGTGCCAGCAGCTTGGCCTTAGGGCAAAGCGAGCAGTACGTC. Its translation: CASSLALGQSEQYV.

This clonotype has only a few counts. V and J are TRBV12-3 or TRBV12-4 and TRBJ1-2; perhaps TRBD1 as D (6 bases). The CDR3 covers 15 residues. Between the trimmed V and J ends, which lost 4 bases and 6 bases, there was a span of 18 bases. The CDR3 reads CASSSPGGGAHGYTF. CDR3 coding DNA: TGTGCCAGCAGTTCGCCCGGGGGGGGCGCCCATGGCTACACCTTC.

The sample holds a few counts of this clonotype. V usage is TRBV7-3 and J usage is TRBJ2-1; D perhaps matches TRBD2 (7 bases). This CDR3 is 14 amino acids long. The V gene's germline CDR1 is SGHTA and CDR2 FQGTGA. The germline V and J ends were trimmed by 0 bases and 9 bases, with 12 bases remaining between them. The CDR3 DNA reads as TGTGCCAGCAGCTTAACGGGGGGGCGAGGTGAGCAGTTCTTC. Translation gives CASSLTGGRGEQFF.

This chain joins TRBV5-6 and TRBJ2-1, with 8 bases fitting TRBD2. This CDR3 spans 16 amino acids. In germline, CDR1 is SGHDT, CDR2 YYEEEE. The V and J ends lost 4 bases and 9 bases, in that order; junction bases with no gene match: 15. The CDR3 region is CASSPPQIPSGFEQFF. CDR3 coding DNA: TGTGCCAGCAGCCCACCCCAGATTCCTAGCGGGTTTGAGCAGTTCTTC.

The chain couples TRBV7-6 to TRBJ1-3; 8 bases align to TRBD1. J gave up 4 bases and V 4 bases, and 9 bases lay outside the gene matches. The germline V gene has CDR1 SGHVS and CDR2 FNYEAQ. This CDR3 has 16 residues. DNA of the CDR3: TGTGCCAGCAGCTCCCCGAGGACAGGGTTCGGAAACACCATATATTTT. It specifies CASSSPRTGFGNTIYF. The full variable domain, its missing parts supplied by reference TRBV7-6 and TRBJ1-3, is GAGVSQSPRYKVTKRGQDVALRCDPISGHVSLYWYRQALGQGPEFLTYFNYEAQQDKSGLPNDRFSAERPEGSISTLTIQRTEQRDSAMYRCASSSPRTGFGNTIYFGEGSWLTVV.

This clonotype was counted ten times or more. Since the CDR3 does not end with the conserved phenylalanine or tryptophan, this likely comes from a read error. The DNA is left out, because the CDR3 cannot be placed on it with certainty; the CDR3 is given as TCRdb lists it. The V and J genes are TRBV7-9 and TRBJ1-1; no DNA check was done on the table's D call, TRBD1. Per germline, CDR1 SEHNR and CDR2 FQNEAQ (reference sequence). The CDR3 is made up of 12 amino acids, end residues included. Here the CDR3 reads CASSLGSKTGTL.

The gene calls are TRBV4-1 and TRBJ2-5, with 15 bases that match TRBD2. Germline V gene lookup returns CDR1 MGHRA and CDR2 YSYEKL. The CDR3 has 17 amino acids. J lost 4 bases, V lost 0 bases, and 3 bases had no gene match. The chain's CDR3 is CASSQDPGLAGGETQYF. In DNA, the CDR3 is TGCGCCAGCAGCCAAGACCCGGGACTAGCGGGGGGAGAGACCCAGTACTTC.

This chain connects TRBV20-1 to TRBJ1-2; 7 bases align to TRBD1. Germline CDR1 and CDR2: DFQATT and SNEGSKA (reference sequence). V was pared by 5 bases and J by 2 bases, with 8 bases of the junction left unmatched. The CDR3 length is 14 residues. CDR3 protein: CSAQDRDRNYGYTF. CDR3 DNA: TGCAGTGCTCAAGACAGGGACAGAAACTATGGCTACACCTTC.

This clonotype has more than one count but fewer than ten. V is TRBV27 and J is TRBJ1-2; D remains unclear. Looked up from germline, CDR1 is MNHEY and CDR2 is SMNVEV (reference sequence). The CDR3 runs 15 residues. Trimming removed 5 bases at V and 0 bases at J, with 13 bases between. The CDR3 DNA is TGTGCCAGCAGTCATACGACGGAAGCTAACTATGGCTACACCTTC. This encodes CASSHTTEANYGYTF.

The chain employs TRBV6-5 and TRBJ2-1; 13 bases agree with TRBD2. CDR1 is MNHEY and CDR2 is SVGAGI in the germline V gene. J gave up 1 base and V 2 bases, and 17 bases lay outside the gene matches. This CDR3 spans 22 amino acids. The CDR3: CASSYQAPGLAGILSSYNEQFF. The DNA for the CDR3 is TGTGCCAGCAGTTACCAAGCCCCGGGACTAGCGGGGATATTGAGTTCCTACAATGAGCAGTTCTTC.

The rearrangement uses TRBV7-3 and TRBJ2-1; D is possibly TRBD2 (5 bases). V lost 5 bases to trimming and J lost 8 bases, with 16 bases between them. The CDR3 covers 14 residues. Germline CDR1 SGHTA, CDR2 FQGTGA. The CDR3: CASSPKPGVDEQFF. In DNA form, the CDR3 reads TGTGCCAGCAGCCCCAAGCCCGGGGTGGATGAGCAGTTCTTC.

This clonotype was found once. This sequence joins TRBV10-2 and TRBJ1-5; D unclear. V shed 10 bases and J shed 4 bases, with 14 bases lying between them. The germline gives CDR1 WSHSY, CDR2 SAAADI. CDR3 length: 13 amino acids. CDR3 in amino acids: CANGLGGNQPQHF. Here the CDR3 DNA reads TGCGCCAACGGTTTGGGAGGGAATCAGCCCCAGCATTTT.

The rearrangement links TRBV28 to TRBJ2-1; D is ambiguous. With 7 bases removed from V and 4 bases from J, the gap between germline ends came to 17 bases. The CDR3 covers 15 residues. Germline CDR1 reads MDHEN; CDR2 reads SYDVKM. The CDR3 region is CASTDTGGGYNEQFF. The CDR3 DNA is TGTGCCAGCACAGACACCGGCGGTGGGTACAATGAGCAGTTCTTC.

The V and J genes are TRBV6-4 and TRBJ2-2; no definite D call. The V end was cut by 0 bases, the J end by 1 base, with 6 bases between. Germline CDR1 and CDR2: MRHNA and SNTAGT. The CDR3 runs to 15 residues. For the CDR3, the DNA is TGTGCCAGCAGTGACTCGGTACGGAACACCGGGGAGCTGTTTTTT. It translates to CASSDSVRNTGELFF.

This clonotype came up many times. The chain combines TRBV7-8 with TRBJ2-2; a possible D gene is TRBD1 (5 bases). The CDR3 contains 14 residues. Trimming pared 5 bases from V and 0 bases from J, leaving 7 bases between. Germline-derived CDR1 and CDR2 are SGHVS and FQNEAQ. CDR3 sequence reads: CASSGRANTGELFF. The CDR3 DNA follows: TGTGCCAGCAGCGGCAGGGCGAACACCGGGGAGCTGTTTTTT.